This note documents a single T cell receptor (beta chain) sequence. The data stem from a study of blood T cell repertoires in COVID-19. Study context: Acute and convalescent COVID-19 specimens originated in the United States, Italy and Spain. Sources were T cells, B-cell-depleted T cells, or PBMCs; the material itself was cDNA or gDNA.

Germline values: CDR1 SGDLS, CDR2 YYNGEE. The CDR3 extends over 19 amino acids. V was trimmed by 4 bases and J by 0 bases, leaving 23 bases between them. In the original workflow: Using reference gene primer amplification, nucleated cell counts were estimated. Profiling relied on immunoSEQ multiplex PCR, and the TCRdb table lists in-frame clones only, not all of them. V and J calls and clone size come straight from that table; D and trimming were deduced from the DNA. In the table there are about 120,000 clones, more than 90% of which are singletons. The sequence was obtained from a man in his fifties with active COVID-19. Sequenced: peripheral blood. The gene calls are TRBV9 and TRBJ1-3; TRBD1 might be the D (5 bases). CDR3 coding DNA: TGTGCCAGCAGCCCAAGTGGGGGGACTATCTCCCGCTCTGGAAACACCATATATTTT. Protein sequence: CASSPSGGTISRSGNTIYF.